Described below is a single T cell receptor beta chain sequence and its context. These data belong to a study of blood T cell repertoires in COVID-19. Assay used: immunoSEQ multiplex PCR; TCRdb lists only in-frame clones, some missing. Of around 100,000 clones listed, approximately 88% are singletons. The sequencing input was peripheral blood. This TCR derives from a woman between 70 and 85 years old with acute or convalescent COVID-19.

The CDR3 reads CASRQGAENTEAFF. In DNA form, the CDR3 reads TGTGCCAGCAGACAGGGGGCCGAGAACACTGAAGCTTTCTTT. This sequence joins TRBV7-3 and TRBJ1-1, with TRBD1 matching 9 bases. CDR3 length equals 14 residues. With 6 bases clipped from V and 1 base from J, the junction kept 3 bases outside the gene matches. The germline CDR1 and CDR2 sequences are SGHTA and FQGTGA.